The sample holds a few counts of the clone carrying this T cell receptor beta chain. Its antigen is as yet unknown. This sample was included in a study of beta chain features in type 1 diabetes. cDNA synthesis used the whole RNA isolate, giving expressed TCRB sequences. Some clones are missing from TCRdb's copy, which holds only in-frame ones; the method was immunoSEQ multiplex PCR. The sample has under 300,000 clones; 25% to 30% are singletons. Using CD45RO/CCR7/CD25/CD127/CD95/CD27, CD4+ naive, central memory, regulatory and stem cell-like memory cells were sorted. Overall study findings and caveats: The VDJ junctions of type 1 diabetes patients carried fewer insertions and more deletions.

The J segment lost 1 base and the V segment lost 4 bases, leaving 3 bases of the junction unmatched. The CDR3 is made up of 15 amino acids. The germline gives CDR1 SGHTA, CDR2 FQGNSA. This TCR was sampled from a man under 40 in good health. Material for sequencing was central memory CD4+ T cells from blood. The V and J genes are TRBV7-2 and TRBJ1-2; TRBD1 matches 10 bases. Written as DNA, the CDR3 is TGTGCCAGCAGCTCCTGGGACAGGGGTAACTATGGCTACACCTTC. It codes for CASSSWDRGNYGYTF.